These 20 T cell receptor beta chains originate from one sample sequenced in a study of shared clonotypes between healthy human individuals (dated by TCRdb to about 2020). Libraries were prepared through the immunoSEQ multiplex PCR assay. TCRdb holds this immuneACCESS table with in-frame rearrangements only. Some clones are missing; in checked studies, unresolved V genes explain under half, and the rest has no known cause. The sample table lists some 2,100,000 clones, 85% to 95% of them with a count of one. The ten most abundant clones make up under 2% of the sample. CD8 naive samples were CD45RO-negative cells positively selected for CCR7, giving a CD45RA+CCR7+ population that excluded TemRA cells. The sequenced sample was naive CD8+ T cells from PBMCs. Explained via the paper, the cell subset or site label denotes: CD45RA+CCR7+. The origin of the receptors is a man aged 18 to 30 in good health. Some clones in this sample may be carry-over from other donors' samples.

V gene TRBV5-5 combines with J gene TRBJ2-7, with 8 bases identical to TRBD1. V trimming: 2 bases; J trimming: 1 base; junction bases outside the gene matches: 8. The CDR3 spans 16 residues. Germline V gene data show CDR1 as SGHKS and CDR2 as YYEKEE (reference sequence). The CDR3 sequence: CASSFRTGIGSYEQYF. DNA of the CDR3: TGTGCCAGCAGCTTTAGGACAGGGATCGGTTCCTACGAGCAGTACTTC.

The gene calls are TRBV7-9 and TRBJ2-7; tentatively, D is TRBD2 (6 bases). Trimming pared 5 bases from V and 2 bases from J, leaving 19 bases between. The CDR3 is 16 amino acids. Germline loops: CDR1 SEHNR, CDR2 FQNEAQ (reference sequence). This CDR3 is CASSPKTGTAAYEQYF. CDR3 nucleotide sequence: TGTGCCAGCAGCCCGAAAACCGGGACTGCAGCCTACGAGCAGTACTTC.

J is TRBJ2-1 and V is TRBV19; TRBD1 matches 8 bases. The CDR3 runs 16 residues. Germline CDR1 is LNHDA and CDR2 is SQIVND (reference sequence). Trimming took 7 bases from V and 0 from J; bases not matched to a gene: 8. The CDR3 sequence: CASNNDRGRSYNEQFF. CDR3 coding DNA: TGTGCCAGTAATAACGACAGGGGCCGCTCCTACAATGAGCAGTTCTTC. Full variable domain (outside the CDR3, taken from reference TRBV19 and TRBJ2-1): DGGITQSPKYLFRKEGQNVTLSCEQNLNHDAMYWYRQDPGQGLRLIYYSQIVNDFQKGDIAEGYSVSREKKESFPLTVTSAQKNPTAFYLCASNNDRGRSYNEQFFGPGTRLTVL.

The chain joins TRBV25-1 to TRBJ2-3; tentative D call: TRBD1 (5 bases). Between the trimmed V and J ends, which lost 3 bases and 5 bases, there was a span of 12 bases. The CDR3 loop spans 14 amino acids. Germline lookup yields CDR1 MGHDK and CDR2 SYGVNS. CDR3 protein: CASSEYRMGDTQYF. The CDR3 bases are TGTGCCAGCAGTGAGTACAGGATGGGAGATACGCAGTATTTT.

The rearrangement links TRBV28 to TRBJ2-5; D possibly matches TRBD1 or TRBD2 (5 bases each). Germline values: CDR1 MDHEN, CDR2 SYDVKM. The ends were cut back, 7 bases at V and 3 bases at J, with 15 bases in the middle. The length of the CDR3 is 14 residues. This CDR3 reads CASTLVGEEETQYF. DNA for the CDR3: TGTGCCAGCACCCTGGTGGGGGAAGAAGAGACCCAGTACTTC.

This sequence joins TRBV2 and TRBJ2-7; D unclear. The V end was cut by 2 bases, the J end by 4 bases, with 6 bases between. The CDR3 is made up of 12 amino acids. Germline V gene sequence: CDR1 SNHLY, CDR2 FYNNEI. The CDR3 DNA follows: TGTGCCAGCAGTGAACCCGAATACGAGCAGTACTTC. Its translation is CASSEPEYEQYF.

The chain is built from TRBV27 and TRBJ2-4; D is perhaps TRBD1 (6 bases). The CDR3 length is 13 residues. In germline, CDR1 is MNHEY, CDR2 SMNVEV (reference sequence). V lost 2 bases and J 7 bases, leaving 9 bases between the germline ends. CDR3 sequence (DNA): TGTGCCAGCAGTTTACAGGGGCGGAACATTCAGTACTTC. It encodes CASSLQGRNIQYF.

The CDR3 DNA reads as TGCAGCGTTGATGGGGACTTTGTGGGGACCCAGTACTTC. This codes for CSVDGDFVGTQYF. The chain has TRBV29-1 and TRBJ2-5, with a weak D call TRBD2 (6 bases). Per the germline V gene, CDR1 is SQVTM and CDR2 is ANQGSEA. This CDR3 has 13 amino acids. V lost 3 bases and J 7 bases, leaving 15 bases between the germline ends.

J is TRBJ2-5 and V is TRBV14; possible D gene TRBD1, 6 bases. V dropped 1 base and J dropped 4 bases, with 13 bases sitting between them. Germline CDR1 reads SGHDN; CDR2 reads FVKESK. The CDR3 covers 15 residues. CDR3 loop: CASSQVLTGIETQYF. DNA of the CDR3: TGTGCCAGCAGCCAAGTTTTAACAGGGATAGAGACCCAGTACTTC.

The chain has TRBV28 and TRBJ2-4; D possibly corresponds to TRBD1 (6 bases). The CDR3 runs to 14 residues. The V and J ends lost 6 bases and 5 bases respectively, with 14 bases between them. Germline V lookup: CDR1 MDHEN, CDR2 SYDVKM. The CDR3 region is CASRKQGGQNIQYF. The CDR3 DNA is TGTGCCAGCAGGAAACAGGGCGGGCAAAACATTCAGTACTTC.

The J gene is TRBJ2-7, the V gene TRBV28; 11 nucleotides align to TRBD2. V gave up 6 bases and J gave up 3 bases; unmatched junction bases: 4. This CDR3 is built from 14 residues. The V gene's germline CDR1 is MDHEN and CDR2 SYDVKM. The CDR3 sequence is CASSISGRGYEQYF. The CDR3 DNA sequence: TGTGCCAGCAGCATTAGCGGGAGGGGCTACGAGCAGTACTTC.

The chain combines TRBV7-2 with TRBJ1-3; TRBD1 is a possible D gene (6 bases). Germline V CDR1 and CDR2: SGHTA, FQGNSA. The CDR3 contains 16 residues. V lost 2 bases to trimming and J lost 1 base, with 12 bases between them. The CDR3 DNA sequence: TGTGCCAGCAGCTTAAACCCAGGGGATTCTGGAAACACCATATATTTT. This translates into CASSLNPGDSGNTIYF.

The chain links TRBV7-9 to TRBJ2-7, with 8 bases aligning to TRBD2. CDR1 is SEHNR, CDR2 FQNEAQ, per germline (reference sequence). This CDR3 has 14 amino acids. Germline trimming cut 3 bases from V and 1 base from J; bases unmatched to any gene: 2. The CDR3 coding sequence is TGTGCCAGCAGCTTCACTAGCGGTTCCTACGAGCAGTACTTC. Its translation is CASSFTSGSYEQYF.

The chain employs TRBV5-6 and TRBJ2-3, with D perhaps TRBD2 (5 bases). Per the germline V gene, CDR1 is SGHDT and CDR2 is YYEEEE. The V end was cut by 4 bases, the J end by 5 bases, with 14 bases between. The length of the CDR3 is 14 residues. Written as DNA, the CDR3 is TGTGCCAGCAGCGCGGCGGGTGTCCAAGATACGCAGTATTTT. It yields the protein CASSAAGVQDTQYF.

The rearrangement joins TRBV5-1 to TRBJ2-1; 7 positions match TRBD2. Losses at the gene ends were 4 bases for V and 3 bases for J; bases not matched to a gene: 13. Per germline, CDR1 SGHRS and CDR2 YFSETQ. The CDR3 consists of 17 residues. CDR3 in amino acids: CASSPSLLAENYNEQFF. The DNA for the CDR3 is TGCGCCAGCAGCCCTTCACTTCTAGCGGAGAACTACAATGAGCAGTTCTTC.

This chain uses TRBV7-3 with TRBJ2-2; D is perhaps TRBD2 (5 bases). V lost 2 bases, J lost 4 bases, and 11 bases lay in between. CDR1 is SGHTA, CDR2 FQGTGA, per germline. This CDR3 comprises 15 residues. For the CDR3, the DNA is TGTGCCAGCAGCTTATTTACCGGAGGCACCGGGGAGCTGTTTTTT. Its translation is CASSLFTGGTGELFF.

This clone was counted once. The same CDR3 also results from other DNA sequences found in this sample. The V gene is TRBV19, the J gene TRBJ1-2; unclear D gene. The V end was cut by 2 bases, the J end by 2 bases, with 6 bases between. The CDR3 loop spans 13 amino acids. Germline V gene sequence: CDR1 LNHDA, CDR2 SQIVND (reference sequence). CDR3 region: CASSITENYGYTF. The CDR3 region has the DNA TGTGCCAGTAGTATAACGGAGAACTATGGCTACACCTTC.

This sequence joins TRBV13 and TRBJ1-5; D is unresolved. Germline V gene lookup returns CDR1 PRHDT and CDR2 FYEKMQ (reference sequence). Trimming removed 1 base at V and 8 bases at J, with 6 bases between. The CDR3 spans 12 residues. CDR3 nucleotide sequence: TGTGCCAGCAGCTTAGCTGGTGAGCCCCAGCATTTT. Translating gives CASSLAGEPQHF.

The V call is TRBV6-6, the J call TRBJ2-2, with 7 nucleotides matching TRBD1. The germline V gene encodes CDR1 MNHNY and CDR2 SVGAGI (reference sequence). Losses at the gene ends were 8 bases for V and 1 base for J; bases not matched to a gene: 10. The CDR3 runs 16 residues. The CDR3 DNA follows: TGTGCCAGCGGCCGGTGGGGACAGCAGAACACCGGGGAGCTGTTTTTT. Protein product: CASGRWGQQNTGELFF.

The table lists this clone with a few counts. Other DNA sequences in this specimen translate into the identical CDR3. The chain carries TRBV30 and TRBJ2-2, with D perhaps TRBD2 (5 bases). The CDR3 is 12 amino acids. CDR1 is GTSNPN, CDR2 SVGIG, per germline (reference sequence). The V end was cut by 3 bases, the J end by 3 bases, with 5 bases between. CDR3 sequence: CAWRRDTGELFF. The CDR3 nucleotides read TGTGCCTGGAGGAGGGACACCGGGGAGCTGTTTTTT. Full variable domain (rest looked up from reference TRBV30 and TRBJ2-2): SQTIHQWPATLVQPVGSPLSLECTVEGTSNPNLYWYRQAAGRGLQLLFYSVGIGQISSEVPQNLSASRPQDRQFILSSKKLLLSDSGFYLCAWRRDTGELFFGEGSRLTVL.